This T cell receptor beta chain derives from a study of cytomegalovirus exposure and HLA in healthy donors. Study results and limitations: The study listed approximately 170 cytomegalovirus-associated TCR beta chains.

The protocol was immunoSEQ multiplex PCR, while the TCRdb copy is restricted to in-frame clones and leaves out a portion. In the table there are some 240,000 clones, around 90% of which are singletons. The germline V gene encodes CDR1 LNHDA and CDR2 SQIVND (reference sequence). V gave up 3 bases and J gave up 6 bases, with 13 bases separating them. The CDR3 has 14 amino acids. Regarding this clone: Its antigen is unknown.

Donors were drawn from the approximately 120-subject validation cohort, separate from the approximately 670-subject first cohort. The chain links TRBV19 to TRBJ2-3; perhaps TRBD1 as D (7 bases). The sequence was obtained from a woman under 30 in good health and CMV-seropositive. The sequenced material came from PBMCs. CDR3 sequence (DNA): TGTGCCAGTAGTATCGGAGGGGGCGAGGATACGCAGTATTTT. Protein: CASSIGGGEDTQYF.